Reported below is one T cell receptor beta chain. This record comes from a study of blood T cell repertoires in COVID-19. Study overall: The United States, Italy and Spain provided the acute and convalescent COVID-19 samples. Nucleic acid was either cDNA or gDNA, and it came from T cells, B-cell-depleted T cells, or PBMCs.

How the authors handled the data: It was from reference gene primer amplification that nucleated cell counts were estimated. Profiled with immunoSEQ multiplex PCR; TCRdb holds only in-frame clones, not every one. V and J calls and clone size follow that table, whereas D and trimming were derived from the DNA. Of about 260,000 clones in the sample, approximately 86% are singletons; the top ten hold almost 2%. V was pared by 5 bases and J by 6 bases, with 26 bases between. The CDR3 is made up of 17 amino acids. Germline lookup yields CDR1 SGHAT and CDR2 FQNNGV. The specimen was peripheral blood. This chain uses TRBV11-2 with TRBJ2-7, with D possibly being TRBD2 (7 bases). This clonotype was sampled from a man aged 25-45 years with active or convalescent COVID-19. The DNA of the CDR3 is TGTGCCAGCAGCGACGGGGGGCTCGGTAGGGGCGGGTCCGAGCAGTACTTC. This encodes CASSDGGLGRGGSEQYF.